This section outlines one T cell receptor (beta chain) sequence together with its context. CDR1 SGHTA and CDR2 FQGNSA come from the germline V gene. The V end was cut by 5 bases, the J end by 6 bases, with 16 bases between. The CDR3 contains 14 residues. Profiling relied on immunoSEQ multiplex PCR, and the TCRdb table lists in-frame clones only, not all of them. The data contain around 330,000 clones, 75% to 90% of them singletons. This entry belongs to a study of blood T cell repertoires in COVID-19. This TCR derives from a woman in her thirties who had been exposed to COVID-19. This chain links TRBV7-2 with TRBJ1-1; possible D gene TRBD1, 5 bases. The sequencing input was PBMCs or T cells enriched from blood (not recorded which). The CDR3 coding sequence is TGTGCCAGCAGCATACCCGGGACTGGGGCTGAAGCTTTCTTT. It yields the protein CASSIPGTGAEAFF. Based on the CDR3 plus reference TRBV7-2 and TRBJ1-1, the full variable domain is GAGVSQSPSNKVTEKGKDVELRCDPISGHTALYWYRQSLGQGLEFLIYFQGNSAPDKSGLPSDRFSAERTGGSVSTLTIQRTQQEDSAVYLCASSIPGTGAEAFFGQGTRLTVV.